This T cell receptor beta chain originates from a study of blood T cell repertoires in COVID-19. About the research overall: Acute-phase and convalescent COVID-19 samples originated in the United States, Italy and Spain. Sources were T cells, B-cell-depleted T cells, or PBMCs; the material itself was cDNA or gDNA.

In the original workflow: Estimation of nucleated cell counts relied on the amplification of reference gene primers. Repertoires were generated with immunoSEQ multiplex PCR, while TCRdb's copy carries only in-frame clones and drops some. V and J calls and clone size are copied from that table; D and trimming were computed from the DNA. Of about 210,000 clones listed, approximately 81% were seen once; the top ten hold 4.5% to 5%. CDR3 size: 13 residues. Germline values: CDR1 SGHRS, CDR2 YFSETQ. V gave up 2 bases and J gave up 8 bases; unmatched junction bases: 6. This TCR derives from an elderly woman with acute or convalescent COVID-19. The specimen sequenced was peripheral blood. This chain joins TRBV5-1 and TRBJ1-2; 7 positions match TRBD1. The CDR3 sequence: CASSFAGGRGYTF. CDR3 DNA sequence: TGCGCCAGCAGCTTTGCAGGGGGAAGAGGCTACACCTTC.